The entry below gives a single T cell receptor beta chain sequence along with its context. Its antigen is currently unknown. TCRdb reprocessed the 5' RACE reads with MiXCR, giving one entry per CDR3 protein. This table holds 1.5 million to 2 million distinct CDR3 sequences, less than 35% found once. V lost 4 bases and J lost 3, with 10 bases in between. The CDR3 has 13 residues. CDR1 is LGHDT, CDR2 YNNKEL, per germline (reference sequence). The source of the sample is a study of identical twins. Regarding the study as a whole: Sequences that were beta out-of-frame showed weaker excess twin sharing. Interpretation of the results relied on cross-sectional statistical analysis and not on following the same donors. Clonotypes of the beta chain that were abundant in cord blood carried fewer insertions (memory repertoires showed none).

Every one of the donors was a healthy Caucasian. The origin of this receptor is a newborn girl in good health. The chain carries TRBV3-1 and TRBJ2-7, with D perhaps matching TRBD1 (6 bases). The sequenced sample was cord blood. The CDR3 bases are TGTGCCAGCAGCCGGGCAGGGGTCTACGAGCAGTACTTC. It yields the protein CASSRAGVYEQYF.